A single sample gave rise to the 7 T cell receptor beta chains below, sequenced in a study of preoperative IRX-2 immunotherapy in early breast cancer. Some clones are missing from TCRdb's copy, which holds only in-frame ones; the method was immunoSEQ multiplex PCR. The table has approximately 100,000 clones, 80% to 90% seen once. As for treatment: preoperative locoregional IRX-2 cytokine immunotherapy. The sequences come from tumor tissue, collected after IRX-2 immunotherapy. The receptors originated from a human donor with breast cancer.

The chain joins TRBV29-1 to TRBJ1-1, with D maybe TRBD1 (5 bases). Germline lookup yields CDR1 SQVTM and CDR2 ANQGSEA. The ends were cut back, 6 bases at V and 4 bases at J, with 15 bases in the middle. The CDR3 loop spans 13 amino acids. The CDR3 bases are TGCAGCGTAGGACACCAAATGGGCACTGAAGCTTTCTTT. It is translated as CSVGHQMGTEAFF.

V is TRBV5-1 and J is TRBJ2-5; the D call may be TRBD1 or TRBD2 (5 bases each). The CDR3 has 14 amino acids. Per germline, CDR1 SGHRS and CDR2 YFSETQ. Trimming shortened V by 4 bases and J by 2 bases, and 12 bases separated the two germline ends. The CDR3 sequence is CASSQGTIQETQYF. For the CDR3, the DNA is TGCGCCAGCAGCCAAGGGACGATACAAGAGACCCAGTACTTC.

CDR3 bases: TGTGCCAGCTCAGGGGGATTGGACACTGAAGCTTTCTTT. Encoded protein: CASSGGLDTEAFF. The rearrangement uses TRBV18 and TRBJ1-1; tentatively, D is TRBD1 (5 bases). V shed 5 bases and J shed 3 bases, with 10 bases lying between them. In germline, CDR1 is KGHSH, CDR2 LQKENI. The CDR3 consists of 13 residues.

Within the sample, this clone is medium-sized. This sequence joins TRBV11-3 and TRBJ1-2; 10 nucleotides match TRBD1. Trimming took 3 bases from V and 6 from J; bases not matched to a gene: 16. CDR3 length: 18 amino acids. The germline CDR1 and CDR2 sequences are SGHNT and YENEEA. This CDR3 reads CASSFQTYRDRGRDGYTF. CDR3 bases: TGTGCCAGCAGCTTCCAGACTTACCGGGACAGGGGACGGGATGGCTACACCTTC.

This clone showed up just once. The DNA of the CDR3 is TGCGCCAGCAGCTTCGTGGGGATAGGCTCCTACAATGAGCAGTTCTTC. This gives the protein CASSFVGIGSYNEQFF. V is TRBV5-1 and J is TRBJ2-1; D is ambiguous. The V and J ends lost 2 bases and 0 bases respectively, with 12 bases between them. The CDR3 spans 16 residues. Germline V gives CDR1 SGHRS, CDR2 YFSETQ.

On this clone itself: A junction end diverges from the germline sequence, so it may reflect a read error. The chain combines TRBV19 with TRBJ1-2, with TRBD1 identical over 9 bases. This CDR3 has 14 amino acids. CDR1 is LNHDA, CDR2 SQIVND, per germline (reference sequence). The CDR3 spells CASREQGADYGYTF. CDR3 DNA: TGTGCCAGTAGGGAACAGGGGGCGGACTACGGCTACACCTTC.

The V gene is TRBV6-8, the J gene TRBJ2-2, with D perhaps matching TRBD2 (5 bases). Germline V lookup: CDR1 MNHGY, CDR2 SAAAGT. Trimming removed 6 bases from V and 6 bases from J, with 17 bases in between. The CDR3 is 15 amino acids. The CDR3 sequence: CASSTGLLGAGELFF. CDR3 nucleotide sequence: TGTGCCAGCAGCACCGGACTGTTGGGAGCCGGGGAGCTGTTTTTT.